The rows below give T cell receptor beta chains drawn from one sample of a study of shared clonotypes between healthy human individuals. The protocol was immunoSEQ multiplex PCR, while the TCRdb copy is restricted to in-frame clones and leaves out a portion. This table has 2 million to 2.5 million clones, under 97% appearing once. The sequencing sample was made of naive CD4+ T cells sorted from blood. The receptors stem from a man younger than 35 in good health. The CDR3 runs from the conserved cysteine through the conserved F or W. The D gene is left open where the match is weak. Some rows have no size entry. The others give once, few or many, or a class for an expanded clone.

J: TRBJ1-2
V: TRBV7-8
size: once
D: NA
length: 17
CDR3: CASSLATTGSRYYGYTF
DNA: TGTGCCAGCAGCTTAGCGACCACGGGATCCCGGTACTATGGCTACACCTTC

J: TRBJ2-5
V: TRBV5-1
size: NA
D: TRBD2
length: 17
CDR3: CASSRGLAVGYQETQYF
DNA: TGCGCCAGCAGCCGGGGACTAGCGGTGGGATACCAAGAGACCCAGTACTTC

J: TRBJ1-1
V: TRBV2
size: NA
D: NA
length: 13
CDR3: CASSRDSNTEAFF
DNA: TGTGCCAGCAGTCGAGACAGTAACACTGAAGCTTTCTTT

J: TRBJ2-3
V: TRBV10-3
size: NA
D: TRBD2
length: 17
CDR3: CAIRPGLAASSTDTQYF
DNA: TGTGCCATCAGGCCGGGACTAGCGGCGTCTAGCACAGATACGCAGTATTTT

J: TRBJ2-3
V: TRBV18
size: NA
D: NA
length: 16
CDR3: CASSPPLAVSTDTQYF
DNA: TGTGCCAGCTCACCCCCACTAGCCGTGTCAACAGATACGCAGTATTTT

J: TRBJ2-3
V: TRBV5-1
size: NA
D: NA
length: 17
CDR3: CASSLGGGPIGADTQYF
DNA: TGCGCCAGCAGCTTGGGCGGGGGCCCCATAGGGGCAGATACGCAGTATTTT

J: TRBJ1-4
V: TRBV4-1
size: NA
D: NA
length: 15
CDR3: CASSQVLGVGEKLFF
DNA: TGCGCCAGCAGCCAAGTATTGGGGGTTGGTGAAAAACTGTTTTTT

J: TRBJ2-1
V: TRBV5-8
size: NA
D: NA
length: 15
CDR3: CASSHALWGGGEQFF
DNA: TGTGCCAGCAGCCATGCCTTGTGGGGGGGCGGTGAGCAGTTCTTC

J: TRBJ2-7
V: TRBV5-1
size: NA
D: TRBD2
length: 13
CDR3: CASRGGVAYEQYF
DNA: TGCGCCAGCAGGGGAGGGGTAGCCTACGAGCAGTACTTC

J: TRBJ2-2
V: TRBV30
size: NA
D: NA
length: 13
CDR3: CAWRIQGTGELFF
DNA: TGTGCCTGGAGAATCCAGGGAACCGGGGAGCTGTTTTTT

J: TRBJ2-2
V: TRBV19
size: NA
D: NA
length: 15
CDR3: CASTPQGEGIGELFF
DNA: TGTGCCAGTACTCCCCAGGGGGAGGGTATCGGGGAGCTGTTTTTT

J: TRBJ2-7
V: TRBV10-2
size: NA
D: NA
length: 11
CDR3: CASSSQYEQYF
DNA: TGCGCCAGCAGCAGCCAATACGAGCAGTACTTC

J: TRBJ2-7
V: TRBV4-2
size: NA
D: TRBD1
length: 13
CDR3: CASSQSTGYEQYF
DNA: TGTGCCAGCAGCCAATCGACAGGGTACGAGCAGTACTTC

J: TRBJ1-1
V: TRBV5-1
size: NA
D: NA
length: 17
CDR3: CASSFGHAQASNTEAFF
DNA: TGCGCCAGCAGCTTCGGACACGCACAGGCTTCGAACACTGAAGCTTTCTTT

J: TRBJ1-4
V: TRBV2
size: NA
D: NA
length: 14
CDR3: CASSDPQAGEKLFF
DNA: TGTGCCAGCAGTGATCCCCAGGCGGGAGAAAAACTGTTTTTT

J: TRBJ1-5
V: TRBV6-6
size: NA
D: NA
length: 14
CDR3: CASSFPGAAQPQHF
DNA: TGTGCCAGCAGTTTTCCGGGAGCCGCCCAGCCCCAGCATTTT

J: TRBJ1-4
V: TRBV6-1
size: NA
D: NA
length: 15
CDR3: CASSEQSATNEKLFF
DNA: TGTGCCAGCAGTGAACAAAGTGCAACTAATGAAAAACTGTTTTTT

J: TRBJ1-5
V: TRBV21-1
size: once
D: NA
length: 11
CDR3: CASSPVGPQHF
DNA: TGTGCCAGCAGCCCCGTTGGGCCCCAGCATTTT

J: TRBJ1-4
V: TRBV2
size: NA
D: NA
length: 15
CDR3: CASSETGSTNEKLFF
DNA: TGTGCCAGCAGTGAAACAGGGTCAACTAATGAAAAACTGTTTTTT

J: TRBJ2-2
V: TRBV9
size: NA
D: NA
length: 15
CDR3: CASTSSIKGNGELFF
DNA: TGTGCCAGCACCTCCAGTATAAAGGGGAACGGGGAGCTGTTTTTT

J: TRBJ2-1
V: TRBV5-4
size: once
D: NA
length: 16
CDR3: CASSLDGGGGYNEQFF
DNA: TGTGCCAGCAGCTTGGACGGTGGTGGGGGGTACAATGAGCAGTTCTTC

J: TRBJ2-5
V: TRBV6-1
size: NA
D: TRBD1
length: 16
CDR3: CASSEVDRGGQETQYF
DNA: TGTGCCAGCAGTGAAGTAGACAGGGGGGGACAAGAGACCCAGTACTTC

J: TRBJ2-3
V: TRBV14
size: NA
D: NA
length: 13
CDR3: CASSQASGDTQYF
DNA: TGTGCCAGCAGCCAAGCTTCCGGGGATACGCAGTATTTT

J: TRBJ1-5
V: TRBV7-9
size: NA
D: TRBD1
length: 16
CDR3: CASSPSGTGGAGPQHF
DNA: TGTGCCAGCAGCCCTTCCGGGACAGGGGGCGCGGGGCCCCAGCATTTT

J: TRBJ1-2
V: TRBV6-6
size: NA
D: NA
length: 15
CDR3: CASSFDLSPTYGYTF
DNA: TGTGCCAGCAGTTTTGATCTCTCCCCGACCTATGGCTACACCTTC

J: TRBJ2-3
V: TRBV10-1
size: NA
D: TRBD1
length: 15
CDR3: CASSDRDRESDTQYF
DNA: TGCGCCAGCAGTGATCGGGACAGGGAGTCAGATACGCAGTATTTT

J: TRBJ1-3
V: TRBV7-2
size: NA
D: NA
length: 13
CDR3: CASSFPGVDTIYF
DNA: TGTGCCAGCAGCTTCCCAGGGGTAGACACCATATATTTT

J: TRBJ1-5
V: TRBV5-6
size: NA
D: TRBD1
length: 14
CDR3: CASRAYRGNQPQHF
DNA: TGTGCCAGCAGGGCATACAGGGGAAATCAGCCCCAGCATTTT

J: TRBJ2-2
V: TRBV11-2
size: NA
D: NA
length: 16
CDR3: CASSPYDRGWTGELFF
DNA: TGTGCCAGCAGCCCCTACGACCGGGGATGGACCGGGGAGCTGTTTTTT

J: TRBJ2-1
V: TRBV7-8
size: NA
D: TRBD2
length: 20
CDR3: CASSPRLRPYVSGGHNEQFF
DNA: TGTGCCAGCAGCCCGAGGCTTAGACCATACGTTTCGGGAGGGCACAATGAGCAGTTCTTC

J: TRBJ2-7
V: TRBV5-4
size: NA
D: TRBD1
length: 14
CDR3: CASSAGTGVYEQYF
DNA: TGTGCCAGCAGCGCCGGGACAGGTGTTTACGAGCAGTACTTC

J: TRBJ1-1
V: TRBV19
size: NA
D: NA
length: 17
CDR3: CASSNWGLGRGNTEAFF
DNA: TGTGCCAGTAGTAACTGGGGGCTAGGGCGAGGGAACACTGAAGCTTTCTTT